This TCR beta chain was documented in a study of T cells in Graves' hyperthyroidism and ophthalmopathy. V was cut by 2 bases and J by 10 bases, with 21 bases left in between. Germline V gene data show CDR1 as MNHEY and CDR2 as SMNVEV (reference sequence). The CDR3 consists of 15 residues. The table lists this clonotype with many counts. RNA transcripts served as the template for amplifying TCR beta CDR3 regions. First-round RT-PCR targeting the TCR CDR3 was performed with the HTBI primer set. TCRdb recomputed calls from the multiplex PCR reads with MiXCR, one row per CDR3 protein. The sample lists about 360,000 distinct CDR3 sequences, 15% to 19% occurring once.

The sequence derives from a woman aged 18-30 years with Graves' hyperthyroidism that later progressed to Graves' ophthalmopathy. The sample consisted of blood. J is TRBJ2-7 and V is TRBV27, with D possibly being TRBD1 (5 bases). DNA of the CDR3: TGTGCCAGCAGTTTAGGGGCGGACACTATTACGAGCCAGTACTTC. Translation gives CASSLGADTITSQYF.